These T cell receptor beta chains were read from a single sample in a study of molecular identifiers for immune sequencing clone quantification. TCRdb itself ran the PCR reads through MiXCR, one entry per CDR3 protein. The table shows roughly 320,000 distinct CDR3 sequences, with under 25% occurring only once. The specimen was naive CD8+ T cells from blood, with Jurkat cell RNA spiked in. The receptors here all came from a human donor in good health. Some libraries in this study had Jurkat cell RNA spiked in. The CDR3 runs from the conserved cysteine through the conserved F or W. A D gene is named only where the DNA matches it firmly. Expanded clones get a size class; other rows say once, few or many, or leave the size out.

few,TRBV20-1,TRBD2,TRBJ2-3,TGCAGTGCTAGAGATTTCACTAGCGGTAGCACAGATACGCAGTATTTT,CSARDFTSGSTDTQYF
-,TRBV7-2,-,TRBJ2-2,TGTGCCAGCAGCCTAATTTCATCCAGGGAGCTGTTTTTT,CASSLISSRELFF
-,TRBV19,TRBD2,TRBJ2-1,TGTGCCAGTAGTATGGGTAGCGGGATCTACAATGAGCAGTTCTTC,CASSMGSGIYNEQFF
few,TRBV6-5,TRBD2,TRBJ2-5,TGTGCCAGCAGCCTATACTCCGGGACTAGGGGGGGAGAGACCCAGTACTTC,CASSLYSGTRGGETQYF
many,TRBV11-2,TRBD2,TRBJ2-7,TGTGCCAGCAGCCCACCGAGGACTAGCGGATACGAGCAGTACTTC,CASSPPRTSGYEQYF
few,TRBV21-1,-,TRBJ2-3,TGTGCCAGCCTTTCGGCCCGGCAACTCACAGATACGCAGTATTTT,CASLSARQLTDTQYF
many,TRBV20-1,TRBD2,TRBJ2-7,TGCAGTGCTAGAGACAAGCGGGGAGAGCAGTACTTC,CSARDKRGEQYF
-,TRBV5-1,-,TRBJ2-7,TGCTCGAGCAGCTTGGCCGGCAGGGTTTCCTACGAGCAGTCCTTC,CSSSLAGRVSYEQSF
many,TRBV7-9,TRBD1,TRBJ1-1,TGTGCCAGCAGCTCCGGACAGGGAACGAGGACTGAAGCTTTCTTT,CASSSGQGTRTEAFF
many,TRBV2,TRBD2,TRBJ2-1,TGTGCCAGCATTCCGACTAGCGGCAATGAGCAGTTCTTC,CASIPTSGNEQFF
-,TRBV28,-,TRBJ1-2,TGTGCCAGCAGTTTAGGCCGAAGCAACTATGGCTACACCTTC,CASSLGRSNYGYTF
-,TRBV6-5,TRBD1,TRBJ2-7,TGTGCCAGCAGTACCCGGACAGGGACCTCCTACCAACAGTACTTC,CASSTRTGTSYQQYF
-,TRBV4-3,-,TRBJ2-7,TGCGCCAGCAGCCAGGACGGTGGAGACGAGCAGTACTTC,CASSQDGGDEQYF
many,TRBV7-6,-,TRBJ2-7,TGTGCCAGCAGCTTAGGCAATGGCGAGCAGTACTTC,CASSLGNGEQYF
-,TRBV14,TRBD2,TRBJ2-1,TGTGCCAGCAGCCCAACGTTGGCGGGGGCCTACAATGAGCAGTTCTTC,CASSPTLAGAYNEQFF
many,TRBV6-2/TRBV6-3,-,TRBJ1-5,TGTGCCAGCAGTTATCCCCGAGGGGATCAGCCCCAGCATTTT,CASSYPRGDQPQHF
many,TRBV27,-,TRBJ1-6,TGTGCCAGCAGTCAAGACAGTACGGATTCACCCCTCCACTTT,CASSQDSTDSPLHF
many,TRBV25-1,TRBD2,TRBJ2-7,TGTGCCAGCAGTGAATATACTAGCGGGATCTACGAGCAGTACTTC,CASSEYTSGIYEQYF
few,TRBV6-2/TRBV6-3,TRBD2,TRBJ2-7,TGTGCCAGCAGTTACGGAGCGGGGGTATCCTACGAGCAGTACTTC,CASSYGAGVSYEQYF